These 14 T cell receptor beta chains share one sample of origin, sequenced in a study of shared clonotypes between healthy human individuals. Sequencing was performed with immunoSEQ multiplex PCR; in TCRdb, only in-frame clones are kept and a portion is missing. The sample includes roughly 1,600,000 clones, around 98.5% of them seen just once. Material for sequencing was naive CD4+ T cells sorted from blood. Specified subset: CD45RA+ positively selected. The receptors here all came from a man in his thirties or forties in good health.

This clone was observed many times. This sample also contains other DNA sequences that code for the same CDR3. The chain combines TRBV18 with TRBJ1-2, with D perhaps TRBD1 (6 bases). Between the trimmed V and J ends, which lost 6 bases and 2 bases, there was a span of 13 bases. CDR1 KGHSH and CDR2 LQKENI come from the germline V gene. The CDR3 has 14 amino acids. CDR3 nucleotides: TGTGCCAGCTCGCCGGGGGCAGGCAACTATGGCTACACCTTC. Amino acid sequence: CASSPGAGNYGYTF.

This chain connects TRBV5-8 to TRBJ1-1; possibly TRBD1 for D (6 bases). Trimming took off 5 bases at V and 1 base at J, with 15 bases between the two ends. The CDR3 consists of 15 residues. Germline-derived CDR1 and CDR2 are SGHTS and YDEGEE. CDR3 sequence (DNA): TGTGCCAGCAGAAGGGACGGAGGGGGGAACACTGAAGCTTTCTTT. This codes for CASRRDGGGNTEAFF.

The V call is TRBV20-1, the J call TRBJ1-1; possibly TRBD1 for D (5 bases). The CDR3 is 11 amino acids. V lost 6 bases and J 11 bases, leaving 16 bases between the germline ends. CDR1 and CDR2 from the germline V gene are DFQATT and SNEGSKA (reference sequence). The CDR3 region has the DNA TGCAGTGCGCATCCGGGACTAGATGCTTTCTTT. It yields the protein CSAHPGLDAFF.

The chain couples TRBV30 to TRBJ2-7, with D possibly matching TRBD1 (6 bases). The V gene's germline CDR1 is GTSNPN and CDR2 SVGIG (reference sequence). Deletions cut 4 bases from V and 4 bases from J, with 17 bases between. The CDR3 length is 14 residues. CDR3 in amino acids: CAWKRRQVTYEQYF. CDR3 coding DNA: TGTGCCTGGAAGCGGAGACAGGTGACGTACGAGCAGTACTTC. Filled out from reference TRBV30 and TRBJ2-7, the complete variable domain reads SQTIHQWPATLVQPVGSPLSLECTVEGTSNPNLYWYRQAAGRGLQLLFYSVGIGQISSEVPQNLSASRPQDRQFILSSKKLLLSDSGFYLCAWKRRQVTYEQYFGPGTRLTVT.

The chain has TRBV4-2 and TRBJ1-2; 7 nucleotides match TRBD1. This CDR3 is 14 amino acids long. From germline, CDR1 is LGHNA and CDR2 YNFKEQ. Trimming cost V 1 base and J 4 bases; bases outside gene matches: 3. The CDR3 nucleotides read TGTGCCAGCAGCCAAGTTAGGGACAGCTATGGCTACACCTTC. It translates to CASSQVRDSYGYTF.

The chain carries TRBV7-3 and TRBJ2-2; TRBD2 might be the D (5 bases). V lost 4 bases and J 2 bases, leaving 14 bases between the germline ends. Germline-derived CDR1 and CDR2 are SGHTA and FQGTGA. The CDR3 runs 16 residues. CDR3 DNA: TGTGCCAGCAGCTCCAAGACGGGATATAACACCGGGGAGCTGTTTTTT. Translating it yields CASSSKTGYNTGELFF. The complete variable domain, with remaining parts taken from reference TRBV7-3 and TRBJ2-2, reads GAGVSQTPSNKVTEKGKYVELRCDPISGHTALYWYRQSLGQGPEFLIYFQGTGAADDSGLPNDRFFAVRPEGSVSTLKIQRTERGDSAVYLCASSSKTGYNTGELFFGEGSRLTVL.

Details on this clone: The sample holds other DNA sequences that translate to the same CDR3. This sequence joins TRBV7-2 and TRBJ1-2; TRBD1 matches at 7 bases. Unmatched junction bases numbered 8, after V lost 5 bases and J lost 11 bases. CDR1 SGHTA and CDR2 FQGNSA come from the germline V gene. The CDR3 extends over 12 amino acids. CDR3 sequence: CASSPPGGGYTF. The CDR3 nucleotides are TGTGCCAGCAGCCCTCCAGGGGGAGGGTACACCTTC.

V usage is TRBV7-7 and J usage is TRBJ2-1; TRBD2 agrees at 13 bases. Germline trimming cut 5 bases from V and 9 bases from J; bases unmatched to any gene: 10. The CDR3 is 16 residues long. The germline V gene encodes CDR1 SSHAT and CDR2 FNYEAQ (reference sequence). CDR3 in DNA: TGTGCCAGCAGCGACCCCGGACTAGCGGGAGTTTCTGAGCAGTTCTTC. It specifies CASSDPGLAGVSEQFF.

This chain uses TRBV7-2 with TRBJ1-1, with D unclear. The CDR3 is 12 amino acids. V lost 5 bases to trimming and J lost 5 bases, with 9 bases between them. Germline V gene sequence: CDR1 SGHTA, CDR2 FQGNSA. CDR3 DNA sequence: TGTGCCAGCAGCCGAGATTATACTGAAGCTTTCTTT. This translates into CASSRDYTEAFF.

V is TRBV10-3 and J is TRBJ2-6; D call uncertain. The CDR3 is 13 residues long. Trimming stripped 3 bases from V and 4 bases from J, with 4 bases between. Germline assignment: CDR1 ENHRY and CDR2 SYGVKD. In DNA, the CDR3 is TGTGCCATCAGTGACCTAGGGGCCAACGTCCTGACTTTC. This sequence encodes CAISDLGANVLTF.

CDR3: CAWKAGGTYNEQFF. CDR3 bases: TGTGCCTGGAAGGCGGGGGGGACCTACAATGAGCAGTTCTTC. V is TRBV30 and J is TRBJ2-1; 9 positions match TRBD2. V lost 4 bases, J lost 2 bases, and 3 bases stayed unmatched. The CDR3 totals 14 residues. In germline, CDR1 is GTSNPN, CDR2 SVGIG (reference sequence).

The rearrangement links TRBV5-4 to TRBJ2-1, with TRBD2 as a possible D gene (5 bases). This CDR3 has 14 residues. V was cut by 5 bases and J by 4 bases, with 13 bases left in between. Germline CDR1 and CDR2: SGHNT and YYREEE (reference sequence). The CDR3 nucleotides are TGTGCCAGCAGAATAGCGTTGGAATACAATGAGCAGTTCTTC. This codes for CASRIALEYNEQFF.

The J gene is TRBJ2-1, the V gene TRBV29-1; D might be TRBD2 (6 bases). V lost 4 bases to trimming and J lost 0 bases, with 16 bases between them. Germline CDR1 and CDR2: SQVTM and ANQGSEA. The CDR3 length is 16 residues. The CDR3 region is CSVGISSVSSYNEQFF. Here the CDR3 DNA reads TGCAGCGTTGGGATCTCTAGCGTTAGCTCCTACAATGAGCAGTTCTTC.

A single count supports this clone. This chain joins TRBV5-1 and TRBJ1-4; TRBD1 matches at 8 bases. The CDR3 covers 14 residues. Per the germline V gene, CDR1 is SGHRS and CDR2 is YFSETQ. Trimming took 2 bases from V and 8 from J; bases not matched to a gene: 5. CDR3 region: CASSFEQGDEKLFF. As DNA, the CDR3 is TGCGCCAGCAGCTTCGAACAGGGGGACGAAAAACTGTTTTTT.